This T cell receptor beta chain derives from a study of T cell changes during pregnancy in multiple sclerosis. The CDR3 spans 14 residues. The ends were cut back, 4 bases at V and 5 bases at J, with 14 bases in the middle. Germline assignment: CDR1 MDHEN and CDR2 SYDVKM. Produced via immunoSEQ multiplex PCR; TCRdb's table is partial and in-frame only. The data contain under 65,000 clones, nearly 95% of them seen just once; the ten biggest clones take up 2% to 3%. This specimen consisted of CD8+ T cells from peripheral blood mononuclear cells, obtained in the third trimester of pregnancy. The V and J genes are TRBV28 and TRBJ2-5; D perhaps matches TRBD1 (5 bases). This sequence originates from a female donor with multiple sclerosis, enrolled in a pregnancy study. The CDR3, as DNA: TGTGCCAGCAGTTCAGGAAGACAGTGGGAGACCCAGTACTTC. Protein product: CASSSGRQWETQYF. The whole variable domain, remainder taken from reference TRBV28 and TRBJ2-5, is DVKVTQSSRYLVKRTGEKVFLECVQDMDHENMFWYRQDPGLGLRLIYFSYDVKMKEKGDIPEGYSVSREKKERFSLILESASTNQTSMYLCASSSGRQWETQYFGPGTRLLVL.